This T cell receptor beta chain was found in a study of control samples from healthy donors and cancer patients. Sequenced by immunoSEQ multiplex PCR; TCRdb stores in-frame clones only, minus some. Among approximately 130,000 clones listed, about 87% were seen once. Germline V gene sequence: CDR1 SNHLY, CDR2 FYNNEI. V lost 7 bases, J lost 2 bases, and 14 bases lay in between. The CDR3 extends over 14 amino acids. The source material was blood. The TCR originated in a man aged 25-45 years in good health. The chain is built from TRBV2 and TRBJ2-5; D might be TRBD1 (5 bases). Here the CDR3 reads CASKPDNIQETQYF. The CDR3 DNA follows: TGTGCCAGCAAACCGGACAATATACAAGAGACCCAGTACTTC.